This T cell receptor (beta chain) originates from a study of blood T cell repertoires in COVID-19. Across the study: Acute and convalescent COVID-19 samples came from the United States, Italy and Spain.

The V end was cut by 4 bases, the J end by 5 bases, with 18 bases between. This CDR3 contains 15 residues. The germline gives CDR1 SGHKS, CDR2 YYEKEE (reference sequence). Seattle's cohort entered during active infection and was followed longitudinally. Source study methods: How many nucleated cells were present was estimated from reference gene primer amplification. Repertoires were generated with immunoSEQ multiplex PCR, while TCRdb's copy carries only in-frame clones and drops some. That table furnishes V, J and clone size, whereas the DNA furnished D and trimming. Of 130,000 or so clones in the sample, around nine tenths were seen once.

The V gene is TRBV5-5, the J gene TRBJ1-2, with TRBD1 as a possible D gene (5 bases). The material sequenced was peripheral blood. This receptor was taken from a woman in her sixties or seventies with COVID-19, enrolled during active disease. CDR3 DNA sequence: TGTGCCAGCAGCCCTATGCAGGGTTCCTTTTATGGCTACACCTTC. This sequence encodes CASSPMQGSFYGYTF.